Below, one T cell receptor (beta chain) is given with its context. Original methodology: Cell counts per sample came from amplifying reference gene primers. Clones were sequenced by immunoSEQ multiplex PCR, and TCRdb holds only the in-frame ones, with some missing. Clone size and the V and J calls come from that table; the DNA yielded D and trimming. The sample holds fewer than 450,000 clones, around 91% seen once. The record originates from a study of blood T cell repertoires in COVID-19. Study details: Acute and convalescent COVID-19 specimens originated in the United States, Italy and Spain.

The J segment lost 3 bases and the V segment lost 4 bases, leaving 10 bases of the junction unmatched. This CDR3 comprises 16 residues. The germline V gene has CDR1 SEHNR and CDR2 FQNEAQ (reference sequence). This TCR was sampled from a woman aged 18-29 years who had recovered from COVID-19. The sequencing input was peripheral blood. This chain connects TRBV7-9 to TRBJ2-3, with 7 bases matching TRBD1. The DNA for the CDR3 is TGTGCCAGCAGCTGGGAACAGGGGATAGGTACAGATACGCAGTATTTT. Translated: CASSWEQGIGTDTQYF.